This TCR beta chain was sequenced in a study of T cells in Graves' hyperthyroidism and ophthalmopathy. Study as a whole: The initial diagnosis was the point when peripheral blood was collected, ahead of any treatment. Study findings and constraints: Most clonotypes expanded in thyroid above 0.001 were likewise present in blood.

At least ten counts were recorded for this clonotype. Its antigen is not known. Ophthalmopathy in the patients scored at least 3 on Clinical Activity Score and at least 4 on NOSPECS grade, lasting under 3 months. Fresh 10 ml peripheral blood yielded PBMCs. Germline values: CDR1 MDHEN, CDR2 SYDVKM. Trimming removed 7 bases at V and 0 bases at J, with 12 bases between. The CDR3 totals 15 residues. Amplification of TCR beta CDR3 regions was performed using RNA transcripts as template. In the first-round RT-PCR of the TCR CDR3, the HTBI primer set was used. MiXCR, run by TCRdb on the multiplex PCR reads, gives a single entry per CDR3 protein. In the table there are approximately 690,000 distinct CDR3 sequences, more than 12% of which are singletons.

V is TRBV28 and J is TRBJ1-4; tentative D call: TRBD1 (5 bases). This TCR came from a woman aged 50 to 60 with Graves' ophthalmopathy. Specimen: blood. CDR3: CASIGASATNEKLFF. CDR3 DNA: TGTGCCAGCATAGGGGCCTCAGCAACTAATGAAAAACTGTTTTTT.